Listed below are T cell receptor beta chains from one sample, sequenced in a study of T cell therapy after organ transplantation. Using immunoSEQ multiplex PCR, the repertoire was profiled, and TCRdb retains in-frame clones only, with some absent. This sample has about 18,000 clones, with about 85% found just once. For these receptors, no antigen is known. The sequences come from CD8+ T cells from blood, collected after autologous CMV-specific T cell therapy. The receptors were sampled from a human patient who had received a solid organ transplant and had CMV disease. The graft donor may have given rise to some T cells. CDR3s include the opening cysteine and the closing phenylalanine or tryptophan. A D gene is named only where the DNA matches it firmly.

D,V,J,DNA,CDR3
-,TRBV2,TRBJ1-6,TGTGCCAGTCTGGACGGATTCTATAATTCACCCCTCCACTTT,CASLDGFYNSPLHF
-,TRBV6-5,TRBJ1-5,TGTGCCAGCAGCAAAAACGGGGGTCAGCCCCAGCATTTT,CASSKNGGQPQHF
TRBD1,TRBV10-1,TRBJ2-5,TGCGCCAGCAGTGATACGGGACAGGTTGGGGAGACCCAGTACTTC,CASSDTGQVGETQYF
TRBD1,TRBV30,TRBJ2-7,TGTGCCTGGGAAGCCGGGACAGGGAATTACGAGCAGTACTTC,CAWEAGTGNYEQYF
-,TRBV13,TRBJ1-6,TGTGCCAGCAGCTTAGGTGAAACAGAATCACCCCTCCACTTT,CASSLGETESPLHF
-,TRBV6-6,TRBJ2-2,TGTGCCAGCAGTTACAATTGGAGGGGGGGCACCGGGGAGCTGTTTTTT,CASSYNWRGGTGELFF
TRBD1,TRBV7-9,TRBJ1-1,TGTGCCAGCAGCTTAGCGGGACAGGGATGGTCGTTTCCTGAAGCTTTCTTT,CASSLAGQGWSFPEAFF
-,TRBV11-2,TRBJ2-5,TGTGCCAGCAGCCATAGGACCCAGTACTTC,CASSHRTQYF
-,TRBV5-1,TRBJ1-1,TGCGCCAGCAGCTTGGGTCTAGGGGGGCTGAACACTGAAGCTTTCTTT,CASSLGLGGLNTEAFF
-,TRBV29-1,TRBJ2-7,TGCAGCGTTGAAGAAGTGGGGTTGGTCGCCTACGAGCAGTACTTC,CSVEEVGLVAYEQYF
TRBD1,TRBV9,TRBJ1-2,TGTGCCAGCAGCTACAGGGGCCCAAACTATGGCTACACCTTC,CASSYRGPNYGYTF
-,TRBV4-1,TRBJ2-3,TGCGCCAGCAGCCAACCGCCCGGCACAGATACGCAGTATTTT,CASSQPPGTDTQYF
-,TRBV7-7,TRBJ2-2,TGTGCTAGCAGCTTTTCGAACACCGGGGAGCTGTTTTTT,CASSFSNTGELFF
TRBD2,TRBV2,TRBJ2-1,TGTGCCAGCAGTGAGGCTAGCGGGAGGTTAAGTGAGCAGTTCTTC,CASSEASGRLSEQFF
TRBD1,TRBV5-6,TRBJ2-7,TGTGCCAGCAGCTTTGGGGGACAGGAGTACGAGCAGTACTTC,CASSFGGQEYEQYF
-,TRBV27,TRBJ2-1,TGTGCCAGCAGTTTATGGGGCGGGATGAAGCATGAGCAGTTCTTC,CASSLWGGMKHEQFF